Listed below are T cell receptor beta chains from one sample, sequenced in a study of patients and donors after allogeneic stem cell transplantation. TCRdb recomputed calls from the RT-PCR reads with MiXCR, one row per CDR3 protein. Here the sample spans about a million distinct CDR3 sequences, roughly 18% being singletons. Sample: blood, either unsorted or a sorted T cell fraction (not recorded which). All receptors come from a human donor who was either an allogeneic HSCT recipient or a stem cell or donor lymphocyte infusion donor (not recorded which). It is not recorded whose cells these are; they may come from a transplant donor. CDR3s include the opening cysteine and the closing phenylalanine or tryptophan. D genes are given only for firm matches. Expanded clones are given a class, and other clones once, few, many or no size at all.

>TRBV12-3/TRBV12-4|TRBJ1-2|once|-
CASRPDRISNYGYTF
TGTGCCAGCAGACCCGACAGGATTTCTAACTATGGCTACACCTTC
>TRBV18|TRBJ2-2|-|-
CASSPPRQVYPGELFF
TGTGCCAGCTCACCACCTCGACAGGTCTACCCCGGGGAGCTGTTTTTT
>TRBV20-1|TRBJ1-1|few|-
CSARPGPNTEAFF
TGCAGTGCTAGACCGGGACCAAACACTGAAGCTTTCTTT
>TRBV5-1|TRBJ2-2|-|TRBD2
CASARDSGSTGELFF
TGCGCCAGCGCCCGGGATAGCGGGAGCACCGGGGAGCTGTTTTTT
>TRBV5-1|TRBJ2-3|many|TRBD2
CASSVGHGGGADTQYF
TGCGCCAGCAGCGTGGGGCACGGCGGGGGAGCAGATACGCAGTATTTT
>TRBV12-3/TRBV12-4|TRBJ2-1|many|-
CASSFPDSQGFF
TGTGCCAGCAGTTTCCCCGACTCCCAGGGGTTCTTC
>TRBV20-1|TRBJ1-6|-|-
CSARDSGSRGNSPLHF
TGCAGTGCTAGAGACTCTGGCTCCCGGGGCAATTCACCCCTCCACTTT
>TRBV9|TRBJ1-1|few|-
CASSVAVGSSARTEAFF
TGTGCCAGCAGCGTAGCCGTTGGGAGTTCCGCCAGGACTGAAGCTTTCTTT
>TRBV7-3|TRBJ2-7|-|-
CASSLYVGTPYEQYF
TGTGCCAGCAGCTTATACGTCGGGACACCCTACGAGCAGTACTTC
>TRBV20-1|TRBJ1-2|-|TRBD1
CSARSGTAPSGYTF
TGCAGTGCTCGTTCCGGGACAGCACCTTCCGGCTACACCTTC
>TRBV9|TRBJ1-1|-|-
CASSVGIGGHLNTEAFF
TGTGCCAGCAGCGTGGGTATAGGAGGACACTTGAACACTGAAGCTTTCTTT
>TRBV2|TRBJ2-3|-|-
CASSEFDFSTTTDTQYF
TGTGCCAGCAGTGAATTTGACTTCTCTACGACGACAGATACGCAGTATTTT
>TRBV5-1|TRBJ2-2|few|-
CASGMSTGELFF
TGCGCCAGCGGCATGAGCACCGGGGAGCTGTTTTTT
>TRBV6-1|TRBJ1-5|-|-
CASKTVSNQPQHF
TGTGCCAGTAAGACCGTTAGCAATCAGCCCCAGCATTTT
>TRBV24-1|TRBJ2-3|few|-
CATKAGASHTQYF
TGTGCCACCAAAGCAGGGGCCTCGCATACGCAGTATTTT
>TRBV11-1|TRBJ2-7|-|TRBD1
CASSVGRVDRGLLDEQYF
TGTGCCAGCAGCGTAGGACGCGTGGACAGGGGGCTGTTGGACGAGCAGTACTTC
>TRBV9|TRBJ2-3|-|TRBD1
CASSVDGTGGTDTQYF
TGTGCCAGCAGCGTAGATGGGACAGGCGGCACAGATACGCAGTATTTT
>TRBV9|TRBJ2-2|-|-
CASSVVSRRGPIPGELFF
TGTGCCAGCAGCGTAGTTAGCAGGAGAGGCCCTATCCCCGGGGAGCTGTTTTTT
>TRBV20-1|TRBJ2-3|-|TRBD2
CSARGLAEGVDTQYF
TGCAGTGCTAGGGGACTAGCGGAGGGGGTAGATACGCAGTATTTT
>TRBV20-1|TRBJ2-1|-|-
CSAIGSEQFF
TGCAGTGCTATCGGGAGTGAGCAGTTCTTC
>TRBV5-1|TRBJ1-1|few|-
CASSLRGASTEAFF
TGCGCCAGCAGCTTGCGGGGGGCGAGCACTGAAGCTTTCTTT
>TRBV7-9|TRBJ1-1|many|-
CASSIQSNTEAFF
TGTGCCAGCAGCATACAGTCGAACACTGAAGCTTTCTTT
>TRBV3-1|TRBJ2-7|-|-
CASSQRAAVRSYEQYF
TGTGCCAGCAGCCAAAGGGCAGCGGTAAGGTCCTACGAGCAGTACTTC
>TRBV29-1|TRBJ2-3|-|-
CSERRGSTDTQYF
TGCAGCGAGCGGAGGGGGAGCACAGATACGCAGTATTTT
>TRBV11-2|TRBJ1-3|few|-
CASSFGISGNTIYF
TGTGCCAGCAGCTTCGGGATCTCTGGAAACACCATATATTTT
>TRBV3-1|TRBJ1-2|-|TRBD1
CASSPLTGEYGYGYTF
TGTGCCAGCAGCCCTCTGACAGGGGAGTACGGCTATGGCTACACCTTC
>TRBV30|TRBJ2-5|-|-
CAWSVERQETQYF
TGTGCCTGGAGTGTAGAAAGACAAGAGACCCAGTACTTC
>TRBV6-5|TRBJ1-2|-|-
CASFRGADGYTF
TGTGCCAGCTTCCGGGGCGCCGATGGCTACACCTTC
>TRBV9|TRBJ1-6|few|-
CASSVHRDSPLHF
TGTGCCAGCAGCGTACACAGGGATTCACCCCTCCACTTT
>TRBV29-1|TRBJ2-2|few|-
CSVTTDFTGELFF
TGCAGCGTAACGACAGACTTCACCGGGGAGCTGTTTTTT
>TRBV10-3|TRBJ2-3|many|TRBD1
CAIYRGSPGGTQYF
TGTGCCATCTACCGGGGAAGTCCAGGGGGTACGCAGTATTTT
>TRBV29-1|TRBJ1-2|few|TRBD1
CSVEDRTGGPWGYGYTF
TGCAGCGTTGAAGATAGGACAGGGGGTCCCTGGGGCTATGGCTACACCTTC
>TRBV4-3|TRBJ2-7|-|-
CASKAEQYF
TGCGCCAGCAAGGCCGAGCAGTACTTC
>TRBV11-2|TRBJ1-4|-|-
CASSAAGTPNEKLFF
TGTGCCAGCAGCGCAGCCGGGACACCAAATGAAAAACTGTTTTTT
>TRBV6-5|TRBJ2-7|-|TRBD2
CASSYSSGAGGEQYF
TGTGCCAGCAGTTACTCGAGCGGGGCGGGTGGAGAGCAGTACTTC
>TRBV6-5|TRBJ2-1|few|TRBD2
CASSYLTGGEQFF
TGTGCCAGCAGTTACTTGACGGGAGGGGAGCAGTTCTTC
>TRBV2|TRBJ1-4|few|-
CASGRTAPGLFF
TGTGCCAGCGGGAGGACAGCCCCAGGGCTGTTTTTT
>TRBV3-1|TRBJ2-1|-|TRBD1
CASSQWTGSSYNEQFF
TGTGCCAGCAGCCAATGGACAGGAAGCTCCTACAATGAGCAGTTCTTC
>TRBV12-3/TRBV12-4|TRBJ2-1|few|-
CASSLRGVFYNEQFF
TGTGCCAGCAGTTTAAGGGGAGTTTTCTACAATGAGCAGTTCTTC
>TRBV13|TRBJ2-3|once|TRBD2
CASRKAGETDTQYF
TGTGCCAGCCGAAAAGCGGGAGAAACAGATACGCAGTATTTT
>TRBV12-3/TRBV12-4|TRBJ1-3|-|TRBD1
CASSLRGQGTGNTIYF
TGTGCCAGCAGTTTGAGGGGACAGGGTACAGGAAACACCATATATTTT
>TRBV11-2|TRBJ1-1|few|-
CASSLGHHVGNTEAFF
TGTGCCAGCAGCTTGGGACACCATGTGGGAAACACTGAAGCTTTCTTT
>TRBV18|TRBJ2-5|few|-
CASSPQGASQETQYF
TGTGCCAGCTCACCACAGGGAGCAAGCCAAGAGACCCAGTACTTC
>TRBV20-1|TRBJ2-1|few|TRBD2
CSARDGLAASYNEQFF
TGCAGTGCTAGAGATGGGCTAGCGGCATCCTACAATGAGCAGTTCTTC
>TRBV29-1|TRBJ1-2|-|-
CSVEGYNYGYTF
TGCAGCGTTGAGGGCTACAACTATGGCTACACCTTC
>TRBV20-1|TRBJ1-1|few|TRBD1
CSAGRQGGFTEAFF
TGCAGTGCTGGCCGACAGGGGGGGTTCACTGAAGCTTTCTTT
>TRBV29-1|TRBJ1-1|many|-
CSVAWGEGNTEAFF
TGCAGCGTTGCGTGGGGTGAGGGGAACACTGAAGCTTTCTTT
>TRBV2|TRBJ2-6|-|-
CASSVGHLSGANVLTF
TGTGCCAGCAGTGTAGGACATCTCTCTGGGGCCAACGTCCTGACTTTC